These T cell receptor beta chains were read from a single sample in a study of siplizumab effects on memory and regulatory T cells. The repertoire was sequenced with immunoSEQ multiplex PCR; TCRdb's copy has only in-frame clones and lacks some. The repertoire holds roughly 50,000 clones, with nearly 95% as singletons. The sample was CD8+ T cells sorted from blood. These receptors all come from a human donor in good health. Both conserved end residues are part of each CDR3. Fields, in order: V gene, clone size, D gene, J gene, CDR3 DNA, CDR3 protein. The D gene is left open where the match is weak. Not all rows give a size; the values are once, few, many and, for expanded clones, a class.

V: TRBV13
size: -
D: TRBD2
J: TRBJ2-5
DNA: TGTGCCAGCAGCTTCCCGACTAGCGGAATACAAGAGACCCAGTACTTC
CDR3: CASSFPTSGIQETQYF

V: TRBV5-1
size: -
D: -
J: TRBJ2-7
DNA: TGCGCCAGCAGTGCTTTCGGCCAGAGCTCCTACGAGCAGTACTTC
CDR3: CASSAFGQSSYEQYF

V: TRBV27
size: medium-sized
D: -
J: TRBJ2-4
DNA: TGTGCCAGCAGCAAGCTAGACGAATTTGAGATGAACATTCAGTACTTC
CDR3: CASSKLDEFEMNIQYF

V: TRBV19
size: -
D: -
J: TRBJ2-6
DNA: TGTGCCAGTAGCGGCTCTGGGGCCAACGTCCTGACTTTC
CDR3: CASSGSGANVLTF

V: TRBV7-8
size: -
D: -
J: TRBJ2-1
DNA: TGTGCCAGCAGGGAGGGGGCGGTTTCCTACAATGAGCAGTTCTTC
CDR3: CASREGAVSYNEQFF

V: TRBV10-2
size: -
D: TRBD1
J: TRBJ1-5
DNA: TGCGCCAGCAGACCGGGACAGGTAAATCAGCCCCAGCATTTT
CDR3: CASRPGQVNQPQHF

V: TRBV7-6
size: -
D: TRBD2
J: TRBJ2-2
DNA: TGTGCCAGCAGCTGGGGGGGGACCGGGGAGCTGTTTTTT
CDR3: CASSWGGTGELFF

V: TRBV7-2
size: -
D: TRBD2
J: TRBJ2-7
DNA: TGTGCCAGCAGCCCCCGAGATACAAAGCGGGAGGGCCTGTACTTC
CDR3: CASSPRDTKREGLYF

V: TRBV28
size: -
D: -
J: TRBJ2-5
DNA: TGTGCCAGCAGTTTAGTACTCGGACAAGAGACCCAGTACTTC
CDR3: CASSLVLGQETQYF

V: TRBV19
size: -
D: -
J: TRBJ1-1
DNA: TGTGCCAGTAGTTTGGGTAGCACTGAAGCTTTCTTT
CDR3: CASSLGSTEAFF

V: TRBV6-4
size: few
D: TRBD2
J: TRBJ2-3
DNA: TGTGCCAGCAGTGACACTAGCGGGAGTGCAGATACGCAGTATTTT
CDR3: CASSDTSGSADTQYF

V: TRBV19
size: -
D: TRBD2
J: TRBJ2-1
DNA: TGTGCCAGTACCCTTAGCGGGAGTGGGAACAGTGAGCAGTTCTTC
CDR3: CASTLSGSGNSEQFF

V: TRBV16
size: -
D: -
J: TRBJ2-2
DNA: TGTGCCAGCAGCCTCACCGGGGAGCTGTTTTTT
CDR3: CASSLTGELFF

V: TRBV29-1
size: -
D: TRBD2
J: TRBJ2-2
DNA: TGCAGCGTTGCATCAGCGGGAGGTACCGGGGAGCTGTTTTTT
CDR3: CSVASAGGTGELFF

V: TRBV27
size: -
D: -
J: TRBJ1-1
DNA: TGTGCCAGCAGTTTATCGGGGGGCACTGAAGCTTTCTTT
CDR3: CASSLSGGTEAFF

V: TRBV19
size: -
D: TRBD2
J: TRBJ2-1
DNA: TGTGCCAGTAGTGTGACTGTAGCGGGGGGCAATGAGCAGTTCTTC
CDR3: CASSVTVAGGNEQFF

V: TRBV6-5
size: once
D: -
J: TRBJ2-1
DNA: TGTGCCAGCGGGAGGACAGGCGGTGATGAGCAGTTCTTC
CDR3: CASGRTGGDEQFF

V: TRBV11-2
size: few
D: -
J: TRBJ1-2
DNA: TGTGCCAGCAGCCCCAGCGGACAGTCAACCCATGGCTACACCTTC
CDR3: CASSPSGQSTHGYTF

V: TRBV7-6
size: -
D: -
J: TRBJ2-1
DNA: TGTGCCAGCAGCTTTATTGGAGTTGCGGGTGGGTTTGGGAATGAGCAGTTCTTC
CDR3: CASSFIGVAGGFGNEQFF

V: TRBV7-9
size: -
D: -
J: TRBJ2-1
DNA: TGTGCCAGCAGCTTAGCGGGGGGAGCCTACAATGAGCAGTTCTTC
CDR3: CASSLAGGAYNEQFF

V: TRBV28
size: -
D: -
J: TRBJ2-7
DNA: TGTGCCAGCAGTTTGCTCGAGACAGGACCCTACGAGCAGTACTTC
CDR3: CASSLLETGPYEQYF

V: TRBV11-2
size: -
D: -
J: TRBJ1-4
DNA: TGTGCCAGCTCTCTCGGGCCTAATGAAAAACTGTTTTTT
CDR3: CASSLGPNEKLFF

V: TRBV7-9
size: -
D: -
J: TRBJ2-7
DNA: TGTGCCAGCAGCGGCCCCTACGAGCAGTACTTC
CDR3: CASSGPYEQYF

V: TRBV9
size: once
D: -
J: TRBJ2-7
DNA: TGTGCCAGCAGCGTAGACTCTGCCGGGGGCGAGCAGTACTTC
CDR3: CASSVDSAGGEQYF

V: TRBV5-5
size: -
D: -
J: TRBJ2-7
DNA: TGTGCCAGCAGCTTTTTTTGGACCAACTCCTACGAGCAGTACTTC
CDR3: CASSFFWTNSYEQYF

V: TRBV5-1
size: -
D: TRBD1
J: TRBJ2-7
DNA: TGCGCCAGCAGCTTTTCGAGGGACAGATCCTCCTACGAGCAGTACTTC
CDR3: CASSFSRDRSSYEQYF

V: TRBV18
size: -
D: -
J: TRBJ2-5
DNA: TGTGCCAGCTCACCGGGGGCAGCCGCCCAAGAGACCCAGTACTTC
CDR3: CASSPGAAAQETQYF

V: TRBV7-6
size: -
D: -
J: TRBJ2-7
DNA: TGTGCCAGCGGCGTTGGACTTACAGCCTACGAGCAGTACTTC
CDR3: CASGVGLTAYEQYF

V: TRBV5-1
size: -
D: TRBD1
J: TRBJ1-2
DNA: TGCGCCAGCAGCTTGTTGGGACAGGGGGTAGTCTATGGCTACACCTTC
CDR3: CASSLLGQGVVYGYTF

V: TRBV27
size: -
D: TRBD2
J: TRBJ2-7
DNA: TGTGCCAGCAGCTGGACTAGCGAACCCTACGAGCAGTACTTC
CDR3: CASSWTSEPYEQYF

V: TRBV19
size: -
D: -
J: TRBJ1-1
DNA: TGTGCCAGTAGTCCCCGGAGCGTCTATGAAGCTTTCTTT
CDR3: CASSPRSVYEAFF

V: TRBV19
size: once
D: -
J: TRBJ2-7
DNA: TGTGCCAGTAGCCCCGGAGGGACGGGGAGCTCCTACGAGCAGTACTTC
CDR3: CASSPGGTGSSYEQYF

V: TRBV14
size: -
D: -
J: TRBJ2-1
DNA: TGTGCCAGCAGCCAAGATTGGGCGGAGAGCTCCTACAATGAGCAGTTCTTC
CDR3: CASSQDWAESSYNEQFF